The 4 T cell receptor beta chains below come from one sample, sequenced in a study of blood T cells in healthy people across ages. Then a second PCR, running roughly 7 to 12 cycles, was carried out with a sample-barcoded 5' primer and a J-beta primer mix. A single record per CDR3 protein comes from TCRdb applying MiXCR to the 5' RACE reads. The sample includes 550,000 to 600,000 distinct CDR3 sequences, roughly 28% of them seen just once. Sequencing used blood. Source of these receptors: a woman in her 70s in good health.

For the CDR3, the DNA is TGCGCCAGCAGTTTACAGGGGTTTGGTGACTATGGCTACACCTTC. Its protein is CASSLQGFGDYGYTF. The genes are TRBV10-2 and TRBJ1-2; 7 nucleotides align to TRBD1. Unmatched junction bases numbered 9, after V lost 5 bases and J lost 3 bases. The CDR3 runs 15 residues. Germline V lookup: CDR1 WSHSY, CDR2 SAAADI.

The CDR3 sequence: CASSSPTSGGPKETQYF. The CDR3 nucleotides read TGTGCCAGCAGTTCTCCGACTAGCGGGGGGCCCAAAGAGACCCAGTACTTC. The gene calls are TRBV6-5 and TRBJ2-5, with TRBD2 identical over 13 bases. Losses at the gene ends were 4 bases for V and 3 bases for J; bases not matched to a gene: 8. Per germline, CDR1 MNHEY and CDR2 SVGAGI. This CDR3 contains 17 residues.

The CDR3 spells CASSLLGEGTDTQYF. Written as DNA, the CDR3 is TGCGCCAGCAGCTTACTAGGCGAGGGCACAGATACGCAGTATTTT. The chain couples TRBV5-1 to TRBJ2-3, with D possibly matching TRBD2 (5 bases). Trimming stripped 2 bases from V and 1 base from J, with 11 bases between. The length of the CDR3 is 15 residues. Per the germline V gene, CDR1 is SGHRS and CDR2 is YFSETQ.

This clonotype was picked up a small number of times. In DNA form, the CDR3 reads TGCGCCAGCCGCCGCAGTGGGCAGAATGAAAAACTGTTTTTT. Its translation is CASRRSGQNEKLFF. This sequence joins TRBV5-1 and TRBJ1-4; no clear D gene. The length of the CDR3 is 14 residues. In germline, CDR1 is SGHRS, CDR2 YFSETQ. V was cut by 7 bases and J by 5 bases, with 15 bases left in between.